The rows below give T cell receptor beta chains drawn from one sample of a study of T cells in Graves' hyperthyroidism and ophthalmopathy. TCRdb re-called the multiplex PCR reads with MiXCR, one entry per CDR3 protein. The sample includes around 660,000 distinct CDR3 sequences, approximately 42% of them seen just once. Source material: peripheral blood or thyroid tissue (not recorded which). These receptors originate from an adult man with Graves' disease, either hyperthyroidism or ophthalmopathy (not recorded which). Each CDR3 is given with its conserved first and last residue. D genes are given only for firm matches. Size is stated for part of the rows, as once, few or many counts, or as a class when the clone is expanded.

13	.	TRBV10-3	.	TRBJ1-1	CAISDLAGTEAFF	TGTGCCATCAGTGACCTCGCGGGCACTGAAGCTTTCTTT
14	few	TRBV9	.	TRBJ1-2	CASSVGRQDYGYTF	TGTGCCAGCAGCGTGGGGAGGCAGGACTATGGCTACACCTTC
15	many	TRBV10-3	TRBD1	TRBJ1-2	CAISTGTGMSYGYTF	TGTGCCATCAGTACCGGGACAGGGATGAGCTATGGCTACACCTTC
18	many	TRBV10-3	TRBD1	TRBJ2-6	CAISESQQGAPGANVLTF	TGTGCCATCAGTGAGTCGCAACAGGGGGCGCCTGGGGCCAACGTCCTGACTTTC
13	many	TRBV7-2	.	TRBJ1-2	CASSPDTDYGYTF	TGTGCCAGCAGCCCCGACACGGACTATGGCTACACCTTC
13	.	TRBV29-1	TRBD1	TRBJ1-1	CSSTGILNTEAFF	TGCAGTTCGACAGGGATCCTAAACACTGAAGCTTTCTTT
16	once	TRBV7-2	TRBD1	TRBJ1-2	CASSLSRTGGHYGYTF	TGTGCCAGCAGCTTATCCCGGACAGGGGGCCACTATGGCTACACCTTC
15	.	TRBV5-1	.	TRBJ2-5	CASSLGVTKQETQYF	TGCGCCAGCAGCTTGGGGGTGACAAAACAAGAGACCCAGTACTTC
16	few	TRBV10-2	TRBD1	TRBJ1-6	CASNDRVLLNNSPLHF	TGCGCCAGCAATGACAGGGTCTTGCTCAATAATTCACCCCTCCACTTT
15	few	TRBV7-9	.	TRBJ2-7	CASSSTGTRFYEQYF	TGTGCCAGCAGCTCAACCGGGACGCGTTTTTACGAGCAGTACTTC
14	.	TRBV20-1	.	TRBJ2-3	CSAREPTGTDTQYF	TGCAGTGCTAGAGAACCCACAGGGACAGATACGCAGTATTTT
12	.	TRBV7-7	.	TRBJ2-7	CARVAPGYEQYF	TGTGCTAGAGTAGCGCCAGGGTACGAGCAGTACTTC
13	few	TRBV20-1	.	TRBJ2-7	CSARTVRTYEQYF	TGCAGTGCGAGGACAGTCCGTACCTACGAGCAGTACTTC
13	.	TRBV29-1	TRBD1	TRBJ1-3	CSETTGFGNTIYF	TGCAGCGAGACGACAGGGTTTGGAAACACCATATATTTT
17	.	TRBV2	.	TRBJ1-5	CASSFLGRGSSNQPQHF	TGTGCCAGCAGTTTCCTTGGGAGGGGGTCTAGCAATCAGCCCCAGCATTTT
14	many	TRBV7-9	.	TRBJ1-4	CASVEASYNEKLFF	TGTGCCAGCGTAGAGGCCAGCTACAATGAAAAACTGTTTTTT
15	.	TRBV20-1	TRBD1	TRBJ2-7	CSARGGTGISYEQYF	TGCAGTGCTAGAGGCGGGACAGGTATCTCCTACGAGCAGTACTTC
17	few	TRBV7-9	TRBD2	TRBJ2-5	CASSLGVGLAEQETQYF	TGTGCCAGCAGCTTAGGCGTGGGACTAGCGGAACAAGAGACCCAGTACTTC
15	.	TRBV19	TRBD1	TRBJ1-6	CASSPTGVDNSPLHF	TGTGCCAGCAGCCCGACAGGGGTGGATAATTCACCCCTCCACTTT
13	few	TRBV7-3	TRBD1	TRBJ2-5	CASSLRQGETQYF	TGTGCCAGCAGCCTTCGACAGGGGGAGACCCAGTACTTC
13	few	TRBV20-1	.	TRBJ1-5	CSARGSGTQPQHF	TGCAGTGCGAGAGGGTCGGGGACTCAGCCCCAGCATTTT
15	.	TRBV7-8	.	TRBJ2-2	CASSRTGGGGGELFF	TGTGCCAGCAGCCGAACGGGGGGCGGGGGCGGGGAGCTGTTTTTT
12	.	TRBV5-1	.	TRBJ2-5	CATREGSETQYF	TGCGCCACCAGAGAGGGGTCGGAGACCCAGTACTTC
13	.	TRBV12-3/TRBV12-4	.	TRBJ1-1	CASSLEVNTEVFF	TGTGCCAGCAGTTTAGAGGTGAACACTGAAGTTTTCTTT
15	.	TRBV27	.	TRBJ1-3	CASSEDSSSGNTIYF	TGTGCCAGCAGTGAAGACTCTAGCTCTGGAAACACCATATATTTT
16	.	TRBV10-2	.	TRBJ1-5	CASSETTVYSNQPQHF	TGCGCCAGCAGTGAGACGACAGTATATAGCAATCAGCCCCAGCATTTT
15	.	TRBV19	.	TRBJ2-3	CASSGDGLATDTQYF	TGTGCCAGTAGTGGTGACGGGTTGGCCACAGATACGCAGTATTTT
16	many	TRBV5-1	.	TRBJ2-5	CASSGQSDRSQETQYF	TGCGCCAGCAGCGGCCAGTCTGACAGGAGCCAAGAGACCCAGTACTTC
14	.	TRBV10-3	.	TRBJ2-2	CATSGAKNTGELFF	TGTGCAACTTCGGGGGCGAAGAACACCGGGGAGCTGTTTTTT
17	many	TRBV15	.	TRBJ1-6	CATSRDRAGVWNSPLHF	TGTGCCACCAGCAGAGACAGGGCAGGAGTATGGAATTCACCCCTCCACTTT
14	.	TRBV6-5	.	TRBJ1-5	CASSYGVGNQPQHF	TGTGCCAGCAGTTACGGGGTGGGGAATCAGCCCCAGCATTTT
14	.	TRBV12-3/TRBV12-4	.	TRBJ2-7	CASSLVGALDEQYF	TGTGCCAGCAGTTTAGTGGGGGCACTCGACGAGCAGTACTTC
13	few	TRBV2	.	TRBJ2-2	CARAGGNTGELFF	TGTGCTAGAGCCGGGGGGAACACCGGGGAGCTGTTTTTT
11	few	TRBV20-1	.	TRBJ1-1	CSARVGDGAFF	TGCAGTGCTAGAGTGGGGGACGGGGCTTTCTTT
15	few	TRBV7-3	TRBD1	TRBJ1-6	CASSQQGQTNSPLHF	TGTGCCAGCAGCCAGCAGGGACAGACAAATTCACCCCTCCACTTT
13	few	TRBV3-1	.	TRBJ1-2	CASSQDITGGYTF	TGTGCCAGCAGCCAAGATATTACGGGCGGCTACACCTTC
16	.	TRBV14	TRBD1	TRBJ1-4	CASSQGTGGTNEKLFF	TGTGCCAGCAGCCAGGGGACAGGGGGAACTAATGAAAAACTGTTTTTT
14	.	TRBV2	.	TRBJ1-3	CASSETVTRDTIYF	TGTGCCAGCAGTGAAACGGTGACCCGGGACACCATATATTTT
15	.	TRBV7-2	TRBD2	TRBJ2-5	CASSLSGGPGETQYF	TGTGCCAGCAGCTTATCGGGGGGACCGGGAGAGACCCAGTACTTC
14	.	TRBV7-2	TRBD2	TRBJ2-5	CASSFVSGEETQYF	TGTGCCAGCAGCTTCGTCAGCGGGGAAGAGACCCAGTACTTC
13	.	TRBV10-3	.	TRBJ2-7	CAISEEDSYGQYF	TGTGCCATCAGTGAGGAGGACAGCTACGGGCAGTACTTC
13	.	TRBV25-1	TRBD1	TRBJ1-2	CASWTGGRYGYTF	TGTGCCAGCTGGACAGGGGGACGCTATGGCTACACCTTC
12	few	TRBV6-5	.	TRBJ1-3	CASRQGSSTIYF	TGTGCCAGCAGACAGGGTTCTAGCACCATATATTTT
14	.	TRBV29-1	.	TRBJ1-4	CSVERDKGYEKLFF	TGCAGCGTTGAAAGAGACAAGGGATATGAAAAACTGTTTTTT
14	many	TRBV5-6	.	TRBJ2-6	CASSFSGGANVLTF	TGTGCCAGCAGCTTCAGTGGTGGGGCCAACGTCCTGACTTTC
13	.	TRBV10-2	TRBD1	TRBJ1-6	CASLDRGGSPLHF	TGCGCCAGCCTGGACAGGGGAGGATCACCCCTCCACTTT
13	many	TRBV2	.	TRBJ1-2	CASSEDSWVGYTF	TGTGCCAGCAGTGAAGACAGTTGGGTTGGCTACACCTTC
14	many	TRBV7-9	.	TRBJ2-5	CASSQAVSSETQYF	TGTGCCAGCAGCCAAGCGGTCTCGTCAGAGACCCAGTACTTC
14	many	TRBV25-1	TRBD1	TRBJ1-2	CASSVTGPVYGYTF	TGTGCCAGCAGTGTGACAGGGCCGGTCTATGGCTACACCTTC
14	.	TRBV2	.	TRBJ1-2	CASSPGHRLYGYTF	TGTGCCAGCAGTCCGGGGCATAGACTCTATGGCTACACCTTC
15	few	TRBV5-4	.	TRBJ2-7	CASSLWSSSVYEQYF	TGTGCCAGCAGCTTGTGGTCTAGCTCGGTCTACGAGCAGTACTTC
14	many	TRBV2	.	TRBJ1-5	CASSDWGPGQPQHF	TGTGCCAGCAGTGACTGGGGGCCAGGACAGCCCCAGCATTTT
14	.	TRBV9	.	TRBJ1-2	CASNPGQGLHGYTF	TGTGCCAGCAACCCGGGTCAGGGCCTACATGGCTACACCTTC
15	many	TRBV9	TRBD1	TRBJ1-6	CASSVGQGGNSPLHF	TGTGCCAGCAGCGTCGGACAGGGAGGTAATTCACCCCTCCACTTT
12	.	TRBV24-1	.	TRBJ2-5	CATEGGKETQYF	TGTGCCACCGAAGGGGGGAAAGAGACCCAGTACTTC
14	.	TRBV25-1	.	TRBJ1-2	CASRLLAGSYGYTF	TGTGCCAGCCGCTTACTCGCAGGGAGCTATGGCTACACCTTC